This T cell receptor (beta chain) came from a study of shared clonotypes between healthy human individuals. Overall study context: The donor group consisted of two women and three men, aged 18 to 49.

With V trimmed by 7 bases and J by 5 bases, 12 bases remained unmatched. Germline CDR1 MGHRA, CDR2 YSYEKL. This CDR3 spans 16 amino acids. Comments on this clone: Its antigen is not identified.

A deep-level run was used for the assay. Profiled with immunoSEQ multiplex PCR; TCRdb holds only in-frame clones, not every one. The sample includes under 2,000,000 clones, about 95% of them seen just once. Study-wide results and caveats: Estimated richness was generally greater in naive than memory subsets. For naive CD4 cells, approximately 5% of clonotypes were shared across four donors.

The naive CD8 fraction comprised CD45RO-negative cells positively selected for CCR7 and excluded terminally differentiated effector memory CD45RA+ cells. The source of this sequence is a man between 18 and 35 years old in good health. The specimen was naive CD8+ T cells sorted from blood. V is TRBV4-1 and J is TRBJ2-2, with 8 bases lining up with TRBD2. This chain's CDR3 is CASTFPGLGGTGELFF. In nucleotides, the CDR3 is TGCGCCAGCACCTTTCCGGGACTAGGAGGTACCGGGGAGCTGTTTTTT.